This T cell receptor (beta chain) emerged from a study of blood T cells in healthy people across ages. Study-level findings and limits: A roughly linear age-dependent decrease characterized TCR beta diversity per million T cells.

Alongside a J-beta primer mix, a sample-barcoded 5' primer served in a second PCR lasting about 7 to 11 cycles. Each CDR3 protein gets one entry after TCRdb re-called the 5' RACE reads with MiXCR. The table includes some 940,000 distinct CDR3 sequences, about 29% detected once. V was trimmed by 6 bases and J by 2 bases, leaving 21 bases between them. The CDR3 length is 17 residues. From germline, CDR1 is SGHTA and CDR2 FQGNSA. As to this clonotype: Its antigen is unidentified.

This same sample was also taken into another study, of T cells of mothers and their children.

The sequence was obtained from a woman aged 40 to 55 in good health. The chain employs TRBV7-2 and TRBJ2-3; no firm D call. Sequencing was done on a sample of blood. This CDR3 reads CASSLRSYPPHTDTQYF. The CDR3 DNA reads as TGTGCCAGCAGTTTAAGATCTTACCCACCCCACACAGATACGCAGTATTTT.